The present T cell receptor beta chain was sequenced within a study of a mutant IDH1 vaccine in newly diagnosed glioma. The wider study: Vaccines began 4-6 weeks after radiotherapy alone, or with temozolomide cycles. The therapy given earlier, which was standard therapy, consisted of radiotherapy, temozolomide, or both, and most of the patients received both. Regarding the study as a whole: Vaccine-induced immune responses occurred in 93.3% of patients. Alterations occurring in top peripheral T cell clonotypes seemed unrelated to pseudoprogression.

Comment on this clone: Antigen specificity is unknown.

Time point denoted: week 5, during vaccination. Each dose of the vaccine consisted of 300 ug of mutant IDH1 20-mer peptide, with topical imiquimod. The method was immunoSEQ multiplex PCR; TCRdb's version includes in-frame clones alone and lacks a portion of them. The repertoire holds around 50,000 clones, with 80% to 90% as singletons. Here the sequenced sample was PBMCs, taken from a glioma patient whose treatment included an IDH1 peptide vaccine. The TCR was taken from a middle-aged woman with glioma.

CDR3 sequence: CASSVGQGQDTQYF. The CDR3 DNA is TGCGCCAGCAGCGTAGGTCAGGGTCAAGATACGCAGTATTTT. The chain has TRBV5-1 and TRBJ2-3; a weak D match, TRBD1 (5 bases). Trimming shortened V by 4 bases and J by 5 bases, and 14 bases separated the two germline ends. The CDR3 runs to 14 residues. CDR1 and CDR2 from the germline V gene are SGHRS and YFSETQ.